Presented here are 31 T cell receptor beta chains from one specimen sequenced in a study of shared clonotypes between healthy human individuals. Clones were read by immunoSEQ multiplex PCR, and TCRdb kept only the in-frame ones, dropping some. The sample shows over 750,000 clones, around 96% of them seen only once. Naive CD8 populations comprised CD45RO-negative cells positively selected for CCR7, excluding terminally differentiated effector memory CD45RA+ cells. Material: naive CD8+ T cells sorted from blood. Receptors originate from a man aged 25 to 40 in good health.

The V call is TRBV13, the J call TRBJ2-5, with 7 bases that match TRBD1. V shed 2 bases and J 3 bases; nucleotides not matched to a gene: 0. Germline CDR1 reads PRHDT; CDR2 reads FYEKMQ (reference sequence). This CDR3 spans 13 amino acids. CDR3: CASSLTGEETQYF. The CDR3 nucleotides read TGTGCCAGCAGCTTAACAGGGGAAGAGACCCAGTACTTC.

The genes are TRBV30 and TRBJ2-1; no reliable D call. Trimming cost V 0 bases and J 4 bases, with 4 bases left between them. Germline assignment: CDR1 GTSNPN and CDR2 SVGIG (reference sequence). The CDR3 consists of 12 residues. This CDR3 is CAWSVPYNEQFF. CDR3 nucleotide sequence: TGTGCCTGGAGTGTCCCTTACAATGAGCAGTTCTTC.

The rearrangement links TRBV27 to TRBJ2-7, with D tentatively TRBD2 (5 bases). The germline CDR1 and CDR2 sequences are MNHEY and SMNVEV (reference sequence). Trimming removed 5 bases from V and 2 bases from J, with 13 bases in between. This CDR3 is built from 14 residues. CDR3 in DNA: TGTGCCAGCAGTCGGTCCGAGGGAGCCTACGAGCAGTACTTC. It codes for CASSRSEGAYEQYF.

As concerns this clone: Different DNA sequences within this sample yield the same CDR3. The chain links TRBV6-1 to TRBJ2-7, with D unresolved. Germline-derived CDR1 and CDR2 are MNHNS and SASEGT. CDR3 length: 14 amino acids. Trimming stripped 0 bases from V and 3 bases from J, with 9 bases between. CDR3 loop: CASSEARGGYEQYF. In DNA form, the CDR3 reads TGTGCCAGCAGTGAAGCGCGAGGTGGCTACGAGCAGTACTTC.

This chain uses TRBV2 with TRBJ2-7; D gene uncertain. Germline CDR1 is SNHLY and CDR2 is FYNNEI. Trimming took 8 bases from V and 9 from J, leaving 14 bases between them. The CDR3 loop spans 11 amino acids. This CDR3 is CASGGGPGQYF. CDR3 nucleotide sequence: TGTGCCAGCGGTGGCGGACCAGGGCAGTACTTC.

The genes are TRBV6-1 and TRBJ2-7; D might be TRBD1 (6 bases). With 2 bases removed from V and 5 bases from J, the gap between germline ends came to 10 bases. From germline, CDR1 is MNHNS and CDR2 SASEGT. The CDR3 has 13 amino acids. This CDR3 is CASSEIRGDEQYF. As DNA, the CDR3 is TGTGCCAGCAGTGAAATCAGGGGCGACGAGCAGTACTTC.

J is TRBJ2-1 and V is TRBV10-1; D perhaps matches TRBD1 (6 bases). V was pared by 3 bases and J by 3 bases, with 15 bases between. This CDR3 spans 16 amino acids. The germline V gene encodes CDR1 WNHNN and CDR2 SYGVQD (reference sequence). The CDR3 spells CASSDSLTGIYNEQFF. The CDR3 DNA reads TGCGCCAGCAGTGATTCCCTGACAGGAATCTACAATGAGCAGTTCTTC.

V and J are TRBV9 and TRBJ2-7, with D uncertain. CDR1 SGDLS and CDR2 YYNGEE come from the germline V gene. Deletions cut 0 bases from V and 1 base from J, with 8 bases between. This CDR3 region has 14 residues. CDR3 amino acids: CASSVDSESYEQYF. The CDR3 bases are TGTGCCAGCAGCGTAGATTCCGAATCCTACGAGCAGTACTTC. Complete variable domain (other parts from reference TRBV9 and TRBJ2-7): DSGVTQTPKHLITATGQRVTLRCSPRSGDLSVYWYQQSLDQGLQFLIQYYNGEERAKGNILERFSAQQFPDLHSELNLSSLELGDSALYFCASSVDSESYEQYFGPGTRLTVT.

The chain uses TRBV4-1 and TRBJ2-7; TRBD2 agrees at 10 bases. The CDR3 has 15 amino acids. Unmatched junction bases numbered 5, after V lost 3 bases and J lost 3 bases. The germline gives CDR1 MGHRA, CDR2 YSYEKL. CDR3 region: CASSQGIAGGYEQYF. CDR3 in DNA: TGCGCCAGCAGCCAGGGAATAGCGGGAGGCTACGAGCAGTACTTC.

V usage is TRBV27 and J usage is TRBJ2-7; TRBD2 matches at 7 bases. In germline, CDR1 is MNHEY, CDR2 SMNVEV (reference sequence). Trimming cost V 2 bases and J 1 base; bases outside gene matches: 5. CDR3 length: 15 residues. This CDR3 is CASSLMGGLSYEQYF. CDR3 coding DNA: TGTGCCAGCAGTTTAATGGGGGGGTTATCCTACGAGCAGTACTTC.

The chain has TRBV6-1 and TRBJ1-2; 9 nucleotides line up with TRBD1. The germline V gene has CDR1 MNHNS and CDR2 SASEGT. The length of the CDR3 is 15 residues. The V and J ends lost 4 bases and 3 bases, in that order; junction bases with no gene match: 6. Written as DNA, the CDR3 is TGTGCCAGCAGTGGACAGGGGGAATTGTACTATGGCTACACCTTC. The encoded protein is CASSGQGELYYGYTF.

This chain joins TRBV18 and TRBJ2-7; 10 nucleotides line up with TRBD1. V shed 8 bases and J 0 bases; nucleotides not matched to a gene: 4. CDR3 length: 14 residues. Germline CDR1 is KGHSH and CDR2 is LQKENI. The CDR3 DNA reads as TGTGCCAGCAGCGACAGGGGGCACTCCTACGAGCAGTACTTC. Translating it yields CASSDRGHSYEQYF. The full variable domain, in which reference TRBV18 and TRBJ2-7 provide the parts outside the CDR3, is NAGVMQNPRHLVRRRGQEARLRCSPMKGHSHVYWYRQLPEEGLKFMVYLQKENIIDESGMPKERFSAEFPKEGPSILRIQQVVRGDSAAYFCASSDRGHSYEQYFGPGTRLTVT.

The chain uses TRBV6-1 and TRBJ2-7, with D perhaps TRBD1 or TRBD2 (5 bases each). This CDR3 region has 14 residues. The V end lost 2 bases, the J end lost 0 bases, and 8 bases lay between the germline ends. The germline gives CDR1 MNHNS, CDR2 SASEGT. In DNA, the CDR3 is TGTGCCAGCAGTGAAATCGGGGCCTCCTACGAGCAGTACTTC. It encodes CASSEIGASYEQYF.

V is TRBV27 and J is TRBJ2-7; tentatively, D is TRBD1 (5 bases). The germline V gene encodes CDR1 MNHEY and CDR2 SMNVEV (reference sequence). Trimming pared 0 bases from V and 5 bases from J, leaving 11 bases between. The CDR3 has 14 amino acids. This CDR3 is CASSLSRTSNEQYF. In DNA, the CDR3 is TGTGCCAGCAGTTTATCGAGGACAAGTAACGAGCAGTACTTC.

J is TRBJ1-1 and V is TRBV27; D not certain. The CDR3 length is 14 residues. Germline CDR1 is MNHEY and CDR2 is SMNVEV (reference sequence). Trimming removed 0 bases from V and 4 bases from J, with 9 bases in between. CDR3 sequence (DNA): TGTGCCAGCAGTTTATCCCTTATCCGCACTGAAGCTTTCTTT. It translates to CASSLSLIRTEAFF.

The rearrangement links TRBV6-6 to TRBJ2-2; D call uncertain. The V gene's germline CDR1 is MNHNY and CDR2 SVGAGI (reference sequence). V was clipped by 0 bases and J by 8 bases, with 10 bases between them. The CDR3 totals 14 residues. CDR3 nucleotide sequence: TGTGCCAGCAGTTACTCCCCGTACTGGGGGGAGCTGTTTTTT. Its protein product is CASSYSPYWGELFF.

The rearrangement joins TRBV9 to TRBJ2-7, with D maybe TRBD1 (6 bases). V was cut by 3 bases and J by 0 bases, with 13 bases left in between. Germline V gene sequence: CDR1 SGDLS, CDR2 YYNGEE. The CDR3 has 15 amino acids. The CDR3 nucleotides read TGTGCCAGCAGCGCATCGGGACACATCTCCTACGAGCAGTACTTC. It specifies CASSASGHISYEQYF.

The chain recombines TRBV7-9 with TRBJ1-5; tentative D call: TRBD1 (5 bases). CDR1 and CDR2 from the germline V gene are SEHNR and FQNEAQ (reference sequence). With 4 bases removed from V and 3 bases from J, the gap between germline ends came to 10 bases. This CDR3 spans 14 amino acids. CDR3 bases: TGTGCCAGCAGCTCTGGGGGTATCAATCAGCCCCAGCATTTT. The encoded protein is CASSSGGINQPQHF.

V gene TRBV10-2 combines with J gene TRBJ2-7; 8 bases are a match to TRBD1. CDR3 length equals 12 residues. V shed 6 bases, J shed 3 bases, and the junction held 1 base outside the gene matches. CDR1 is WSHSY and CDR2 is SAAADI in the germline V gene. CDR3 loop: CASRGTGYEQYF. The CDR3 region has the DNA TGCGCCAGCAGGGGGACAGGCTACGAGCAGTACTTC.

About this clone itself: The same CDR3 can be traced to other DNA sequences in this sample. The genes are TRBV9 and TRBJ2-7; weak D call: TRBD1 (6 bases). From germline, CDR1 is SGDLS and CDR2 YYNGEE. This CDR3 spans 15 amino acids. V shed 0 bases and J shed 0 bases, with 10 bases lying between them. The CDR3 region is CASSVEGTSSYEQYF. The CDR3 nucleotides are TGTGCCAGCAGCGTAGAGGGGACAAGCTCCTACGAGCAGTACTTC.

The count of this clone is one. The chain employs TRBV19 and TRBJ2-7; D perhaps matches TRBD2 (5 bases). Germline V lookup: CDR1 LNHDA, CDR2 SQIVND (reference sequence). The CDR3 sequence is 14 residues long. The V and J ends lost 3 bases and 3 bases respectively, with 12 bases between them. This chain's CDR3 is CASSIGVPGYEQYF. The CDR3 DNA is TGTGCCAGTAGTATCGGGGTTCCCGGCTACGAGCAGTACTTC. Filled out from reference TRBV19 and TRBJ2-7, the complete variable domain reads DGGITQSPKYLFRKEGQNVTLSCEQNLNHDAMYWYRQDPGQGLRLIYYSQIVNDFQKGDIAEGYSVSREKKESFPLTVTSAQKNPTAFYLCASSIGVPGYEQYFGPGTRLTVT.

CDR3 DNA: TGTGCCAGCAGCTCCTGGGCTAGTAGCGGGAGAACTAGCACAGATACGCAGTATTTT. Its protein product is CASSSWASSGRTSTDTQYF. This chain links TRBV5-4 with TRBJ2-3, with 9 bases lining up with TRBD2. The germline CDR1 and CDR2 sequences are SGHNT and YYREEE (reference sequence). CDR3 length: 19 residues. The V gene end was trimmed by 3 bases and the J gene end by 0 bases; junction bases not matched to a gene: 14.

The count of this clone is one. CDR3 bases: TGTGCCAGCAGCTTAGACGCGTTCCAGGAGTACTTC. Protein: CASSLDAFQEYF. The J gene is TRBJ2-7, the V gene TRBV11-2; D is uncertain. Trimming left V 0 bases short and J 11 bases short, with 11 bases between. Germline CDR1 SGHAT, CDR2 FQNNGV. The CDR3 extends over 12 amino acids.

The V call is TRBV18, the J call TRBJ1-1; TRBD1 aligns across 8 bases. The CDR3 consists of 15 residues. Germline trimming cut 4 bases from V and 3 bases from J; bases unmatched to any gene: 7. CDR1 and CDR2 (germline): KGHSH, LQKENI. The CDR3 DNA follows: TGTGCCAGCTCACTTGGGGCAGGGGGCTACACTGAAGCTTTCTTT. It yields the protein CASSLGAGGYTEAFF.

V is TRBV7-6 and J is TRBJ1-4, with D maybe TRBD1 (5 bases). The CDR3 is made up of 16 amino acids. V gave up 2 bases and J gave up 3 bases, with 13 bases separating them. Germline values: CDR1 SGHVS, CDR2 FNYEAQ. CDR3 in amino acids: CASSLRGVGSNEKLFF. The CDR3 region has the DNA TGTGCCAGCAGCTTACGGGGGGTCGGGTCTAATGAAAAACTGTTTTTT.

The chain combines TRBV4-1 with TRBJ2-7; no definite D call. Germline V gives CDR1 MGHRA, CDR2 YSYEKL. The CDR3 consists of 13 residues. Trimming cost V 2 bases and J 6 bases, with 11 bases left between them. This CDR3 reads CASSQQAGSEQYF. DNA for the CDR3: TGCGCCAGCAGCCAACAAGCCGGCAGCGAGCAGTACTTC.

As DNA, the CDR3 is TGTGCCAGCAGCGTAGAAAGCTCACCAACTAATGAAAAACTGTTTTTT. Translated: CASSVESSPTNEKLFF. The chain is built from TRBV9 and TRBJ1-4, with D hard to call. Germline V gene lookup returns CDR1 SGDLS and CDR2 YYNGEE. Trimming left V 0 bases short and J 0 bases short, with 9 bases between. CDR3 length: 16 amino acids.

The rearrangement uses TRBV7-9 and TRBJ1-4; D unresolved. This CDR3 comprises 12 residues. Per the germline V gene, CDR1 is SEHNR and CDR2 is FQNEAQ (reference sequence). The V end was cut by 5 bases, the J end by 6 bases, with 7 bases between. CDR3 sequence reads: CASSPDYEKLFF. The CDR3 nucleotides are TGTGCCAGCAGCCCCGATTATGAAAAACTGTTTTTT.

The chain carries TRBV19 and TRBJ2-1; 8 bases align to TRBD2. Germline V gene data show CDR1 as LNHDA and CDR2 as SQIVND (reference sequence). The CDR3 covers 17 residues. Trimming removed 2 bases from V and 6 bases from J; junction bases left unmatched: 12. CDR3 loop: CASSIIGGSGSSNEQFF. The CDR3, as DNA: TGTGCCAGTAGTATAATCGGAGGGAGCGGGAGCAGCAATGAGCAGTTCTTC.

The chain carries TRBV27 and TRBJ1-1; D is undetermined. V dropped 1 base and J dropped 8 bases, with 11 bases sitting between them. Germline CDR1 and CDR2: MNHEY and SMNVEV (reference sequence). CDR3 length equals 13 residues. CDR3 sequence (DNA): TGTGCCAGCAGTTTATGGCTGACAAAAGAAGCTTTCTTT. As protein: CASSLWLTKEAFF.

The J gene is TRBJ2-1, the V gene TRBV27; D not resolved. V was shortened by 0 bases and J by 2 bases, with 5 bases between the two germline ends. The CDR3 is 14 residues long. Germline V gene data show CDR1 as MNHEY and CDR2 as SMNVEV (reference sequence). CDR3 DNA: TGTGCCAGCAGTTTATCGGATACCTACAATGAGCAGTTCTTC. Translating gives CASSLSDTYNEQFF.